This TCR beta chain was sequenced during a study of cytomegalovirus exposure and HLA in healthy donors. Study-wide points: Rare TCR sequences predominated, though certain public TCRs were found in many donors.

It was with 60 Vbeta and 13 Jbeta primers that the PCR ran. Assay: immunoSEQ multiplex PCR; the TCRdb copy retains only in-frame clones and omits some. The table lists 99,000 or so clones, more than 70% of them singletons. Each donor's status was that of a healthy bone marrow donor. Notes on this clone: Its antigen remains unknown. Other DNA sequences of this sample code for an identical CDR3.

Sequencing was done on a sample of PBMCs. The TCR sequence derives from a man aged 30 to 39 in good health and CMV-seronegative.

The CDR3 DNA is TGCGCCAGCAGCCCAGGGGGCGGGTCCTACGAGCAGTACTTC. Translation gives CASSPGGGSYEQYF. This rearrangement joins TRBV5-1 to TRBJ2-7; 8 nucleotides agree with TRBD1. The length of the CDR3 is 14 residues. V was pared by 4 bases and J by 1 base, with 4 bases of the junction left unmatched. CDR1 is SGHRS, CDR2 YFSETQ, per germline.